These 24 T cell receptor beta chains were all obtained from the same sample, sequenced in a study of radiotherapy plus CTLA-4 blockade in lung cancer. Libraries were prepared by immunoSEQ multiplex PCR; TCRdb keeps only in-frame clonotypes and omits some of them. The sample lists about 32,000 clones, over 75% occurring once. The sequencing used peripheral blood, collected from a patient treated with radiotherapy plus ipilimumab. Every receptor here comes from a human donor with non-small cell lung cancer that progressed on radiotherapy plus ipilimumab.

The gene calls are TRBV18 and TRBJ1-1; 7 positions agree with TRBD1. The CDR3 extends over 15 amino acids. The ends lost 0 bases at V and 2 bases at J; junction bases unmatched: 3. The V gene's germline CDR1 is KGHSH and CDR2 LQKENI. The CDR3 region has the DNA TGTGCCAGCTCACCACCGGGACAGCAAAACACTGAAGCTTTCTTT. This codes for CASSPPGQQNTEAFF.

This CDR3 reads CASSLGGSGAPLHF. The CDR3 DNA is TGTGCCAGCAGCTTAGGAGGGAGTGGGGCACCCCTCCACTTT. V usage is TRBV7-2 and J usage is TRBJ1-6; no clear D gene. Germline V CDR1 and CDR2: SGHTA, FQGNSA. CDR3 size: 14 residues. V was shortened by 1 base and J by 11 bases, with 12 bases between the two germline ends.

The CDR3 spells CASSTHPSYNEQFF. CDR3 coding DNA: TGTGCCAGCAGCACACACCCCTCCTACAATGAGCAGTTCTTC. The V call is TRBV7-2, the J call TRBJ2-1, with D unclear. The germline CDR1 and CDR2 sequences are SGHTA and FQGNSA. V gave up 5 bases and J gave up 0 bases, with 8 bases separating them. There are 14 residues in the CDR3.

The rearrangement links TRBV6-5 to TRBJ1-2; TRBD1 is a possible D gene (6 bases). Trimming pared 5 bases from V and 2 bases from J, leaving 6 bases between. The CDR3 has 12 amino acids. CDR1 MNHEY and CDR2 SVGAGI come from the germline V gene. This CDR3 is CASSTGNYGYTF. The CDR3 region has the DNA TGTGCCAGCAGTACAGGGAACTATGGCTACACCTTC.

V and J are TRBV6-5 and TRBJ1-2; TRBD1 is a possible D gene (5 bases). Germline V gene data show CDR1 as MNHEY and CDR2 as SVGAGI. V lost 2 bases and J lost 8, with 9 bases in between. The CDR3 runs 12 residues. The chain's CDR3 is CASSYKGQGYTF. CDR3 DNA: TGTGCCAGCAGTTACAAGGGGCAGGGCTACACCTTC.

The chain is built from TRBV5-1 and TRBJ1-1, with D unresolved. Trimming took 4 bases from V and 11 from J, leaving 15 bases between them. The CDR3 spans 12 residues. CDR1 and CDR2 from the germline V gene are SGHRS and YFSETQ. CDR3: CASSPGSSGAFF. CDR3 in DNA: TGCGCCAGCAGCCCCGGCAGTTCCGGGGCTTTCTTT.

Written as DNA, the CDR3 is TGTGCCAGCAGTTTAGGGGCCGTTGAAAAACTGTTTTTT. Amino acids: CASSLGAVEKLFF. J is TRBJ1-4 and V is TRBV27; tentative D call: TRBD1 (5 bases). Looked up from germline, CDR1 is MNHEY and CDR2 is SMNVEV (reference sequence). The CDR3 extends over 13 amino acids. V was pared by 2 bases and J by 7 bases, with 8 bases between.

The count of this clone is one. This chain uses TRBV4-1 with TRBJ2-3; TRBD2 matches at 11 bases. The CDR3 totals 17 residues. The germline V gene has CDR1 MGHRA and CDR2 YSYEKL. V trimming: 6 bases; J trimming: 1 base; junction bases outside the gene matches: 9. CDR3 loop: CASRPMTSGERTDTQYF. The DNA of the CDR3 is TGCGCCAGCAGGCCAATGACTAGCGGGGAGCGCACAGATACGCAGTATTTT.

The genes are TRBV10-1 and TRBJ2-3, with D tentatively TRBD2 (5 bases). CDR3 length equals 13 residues. Per the germline V gene, CDR1 is WNHNN and CDR2 is SYGVQD (reference sequence). Between the trimmed V and J ends, which lost 5 bases and 4 bases, there was a span of 10 bases. The CDR3 DNA is TGCGCCAGCAGTCCGGACTCGGCAGATACGCAGTATTTT. Translated, it gives CASSPDSADTQYF.

CDR3 protein: CASSRQGNSYEQYF. CDR3 in DNA: TGTGCCAGTAGTAGACAGGGTAACTCCTACGAGCAGTACTTC. The chain joins TRBV19 to TRBJ2-7; TRBD1 matches at 7 bases. The germline CDR1 and CDR2 sequences are LNHDA and SQIVND (reference sequence). The CDR3 spans 14 residues. J was trimmed by 0 bases and V by 4 bases; bases with no gene match: 3.

This chain connects TRBV6-6 to TRBJ2-5; 7 bases are shared with TRBD2. The germline V gene has CDR1 MNHNY and CDR2 SVGAGI (reference sequence). This CDR3 contains 12 residues. Trimming took 8 bases from V and 2 from J; bases not matched to a gene: 2. Here the CDR3 reads CASRRGQETQYF. The CDR3 nucleotides are TGTGCCAGCCGGCGGGGGCAAGAGACCCAGTACTTC.

The V call is TRBV7-8, the J call TRBJ1-6, with D hard to call. Trimming removed 1 base at V and 0 bases at J, with 16 bases between. Germline lookup yields CDR1 SGHVS and CDR2 FQNEAQ. The CDR3 has 19 residues. The CDR3 DNA reads as TGTGCCAGCAGCTTAGAACTGTACCGGGGAAGCTCCTATAATTCACCCCTCCACTTT. It specifies CASSLELYRGSSYNSPLHF.

The CDR3: CASSSQGLGTEAFF. The CDR3 nucleotides are TGTGCCAGCTCATCCCAGGGGTTAGGCACTGAAGCTTTCTTT. The V call is TRBV18, the J call TRBJ1-1; D may be TRBD1 (6 bases). Germline values: CDR1 KGHSH, CDR2 LQKENI. Trimming left V 5 bases short and J 4 bases short, with 14 bases between. The length of the CDR3 is 14 residues.

This chain uses TRBV5-1 with TRBJ2-2; 8 positions agree with TRBD2. CDR1 is SGHRS, CDR2 YFSETQ, per germline. This CDR3 comprises 16 residues. The ends lost 1 base at V and 2 bases at J; junction bases unmatched: 4. The CDR3 nucleotides read TGCGCCAGCAGCTTGAACGGGGGGGCAAACACCGGGGAGCTGTTTTTT. It is translated as CASSLNGGANTGELFF.

This chain joins TRBV18 and TRBJ1-1, with a tentative D call TRBD1 (6 bases). Germline loops: CDR1 KGHSH, CDR2 LQKENI. This CDR3 is built from 17 residues. The V end was cut by 3 bases, the J end by 5 bases, with 22 bases between. CDR3 sequence reads: CASSPTARGGRRTEAFF. In nucleotides, the CDR3 is TGTGCCAGCTCACCCACGGCCAGGGGCGGAAGGAGGACTGAAGCTTTCTTT.

This clone was seen only once. This sequence joins TRBV7-2 and TRBJ1-2; 7 nucleotides agree with TRBD1. With V trimmed by 5 bases and J by 2 bases, 5 bases remained unmatched. This CDR3 is built from 14 residues. Germline lookup yields CDR1 SGHTA and CDR2 FQGNSA. CDR3 coding DNA: TGTGCCAGCAGCAGCAAGACAGGGAACTATGGCTACACCTTC. Its translation is CASSSKTGNYGYTF. Using reference TRBV7-2 and TRBJ1-2 for the parts outside the CDR3, the full variable domain is GAGVSQSPSNKVTEKGKDVELRCDPISGHTALYWYRQSLGQGLEFLIYFQGNSAPDKSGLPSDRFSAERTGGSVSTLTIQRTQQEDSAVYLCASSSKTGNYGYTFGSGTRLTVV.

The table lists this clone with a count of one. The germline gene is not matched at one end of the junction; a read error may be the cause. The genes are TRBV7-7 and TRBJ2-1; D is uncertain. The CDR3 covers 15 residues. Germline lookup yields CDR1 SSHAT and CDR2 FNYEAQ (reference sequence). CDR3 amino acids: CASSLGLDAYNEQFF. CDR3 coding DNA: TGTGCTAGCAGCTTAGGTCTAGACGCATACAATGAGCAGTTCTTC. The variable domain in full, completed from reference TRBV7-7 and TRBJ2-1, reads GAGVSQSPRYKVTKRGQDVTLRCDPISSHATLYWYQQALGQGPEFLTYFNYEAQPDKSGLPSDRFSAERPEGSISTLTIQRTEQRDSAMYRCASSLGLDAYNEQFFGPGTRLTVL.

The genes are TRBV19 and TRBJ1-3; 7 bases map to TRBD1. V was pared by 7 bases and J by 2 bases, with 5 bases of the junction left unmatched. The CDR3 length is 14 residues. Germline CDR1 and CDR2: LNHDA and SQIVND (reference sequence). The chain's CDR3 is CASMRDRTGNTIYF. In DNA, the CDR3 is TGTGCCAGTATGAGGGACAGAACTGGAAACACCATATATTTT. Full variable domain (missing parts from reference TRBV19 and TRBJ1-3): DGGITQSPKYLFRKEGQNVTLSCEQNLNHDAMYWYRQDPGQGLRLIYYSQIVNDFQKGDIAEGYSVSREKKESFPLTVTSAQKNPTAFYLCASMRDRTGNTIYFGEGSWLTVV.

V usage is TRBV4-2 and J usage is TRBJ2-3, with 8 nucleotides matching TRBD2. CDR1 and CDR2 from the germline V gene are LGHNA and YNFKEQ. CDR3 length: 16 amino acids. J gave up 3 bases and V 3 bases, and 8 bases lay outside the gene matches. The CDR3 protein is CASSQLVGGATDTQYF. CDR3 nucleotides: TGTGCCAGCAGCCAGCTTGTCGGGGGGGCGACAGATACGCAGTATTTT.

The chain carries TRBV10-1 and TRBJ2-1; tentative D call: TRBD1 (6 bases). CDR1 and CDR2 from the germline V gene are WNHNN and SYGVQD (reference sequence). Trimming removed 2 bases at V and 8 bases at J, with 10 bases between. This CDR3 is 13 amino acids long. CDR3 DNA sequence: TGCGCCAGCAGTGAGACAGGGATGGATGAGCAGTTCTTC. Amino acid sequence: CASSETGMDEQFF.

This clone was observed a few times. This chain uses TRBV10-2 with TRBJ2-1, with D perhaps matching TRBD1 (6 bases). Germline lookup yields CDR1 WSHSY and CDR2 SAAADI. Trimming removed 3 bases from V and 3 bases from J, with 12 bases in between. The CDR3 is made up of 15 amino acids. CDR3 in DNA: TGCGCCAGCAGTGACCAGAACAGGGACTACAATGAGCAGTTCTTC. Translated: CASSDQNRDYNEQFF.

The chain links TRBV7-2 to TRBJ2-3, with D possibly being TRBD2 (5 bases). Germline CDR1 is SGHTA and CDR2 is FQGNSA. The CDR3 spans 16 residues. V was pared by 2 bases and J by 0 bases, with 12 bases between. The CDR3 sequence: CASSLTRLQSTDTQYF. As DNA, the CDR3 is TGTGCCAGCAGCTTAACTAGGCTCCAAAGCACAGATACGCAGTATTTT.

CDR3 sequence: CASSTDSGGLKPQHF. As DNA, the CDR3 is TGTGCCAGTAGTACTGATTCGGGGGGGCTGAAGCCCCAGCATTTT. The chain links TRBV19 to TRBJ1-5; weak D call: TRBD1 (6 bases). Trimming pared 4 bases from V and 8 bases from J, leaving 18 bases between. The germline CDR1 and CDR2 sequences are LNHDA and SQIVND (reference sequence). The CDR3 is 15 residues long.

The J gene is TRBJ1-1, the V gene TRBV5-1; 7 positions agree with TRBD1. This CDR3 region has 13 residues. V was clipped by 4 bases and J by 4 bases; unmatched bases: 4. Germline loops: CDR1 SGHRS, CDR2 YFSETQ. CDR3 sequence reads: CASSLQGSTEAFF. The CDR3 nucleotides are TGCGCCAGCAGCCTACAGGGGAGCACTGAAGCTTTCTTT. Based on the CDR3 plus reference TRBV5-1 and TRBJ1-1, the full variable domain is KAGVTQTPRYLIKTRGQQVTLSCSPISGHRSVSWYQQTPGQGLQFLFEYFSETQRNKGNFPGRFSGRQFSNSRSEMNVSTLELGDSALYLCASSLQGSTEAFFGQGTRLTVV.